This T cell receptor beta chain was profiled in a study of cytomegalovirus exposure and HLA in healthy donors. Broader study findings: Productive status was seen about 87% or about 30% of the time for most TCR beta V segments in an earlier analysis. Rare sequences made up most TCRs, while some public TCRs were found in many donors.

Amplification used 60 Vbeta primers and 13 Jbeta primers. Sequencing was performed with immunoSEQ multiplex PCR; in TCRdb, only in-frame clones are kept and a portion is missing. The sample yields more than 90,000 clones, of which the top ten take up 6.8%. Each donor's status was that of a healthy bone marrow donor. The germline gives CDR1 MNHEY, CDR2 SVGAGI. The CDR3 spans 15 residues. V was trimmed by 7 bases and J by 6 bases, leaving 18 bases between them. As concerns this clone: Antigen specificity is unknown.

Specimen: PBMCs. This chain uses TRBV6-5 with TRBJ1-4, with D perhaps matching TRBD1 (6 bases). The sequence was collected from a middle-aged man in good health and CMV-seropositive. The CDR3 nucleotides read TGTGCCAGCACCAGCCTTGGGGGCGCGGATGAAAAACTGTTTTTT. Protein: CASTSLGGADEKLFF.